This T cell receptor (beta chain) was observed in a study of T cell responses to AZD1222 COVID-19 vaccine. The study, taken as a whole, reports: White British people made up most donors, females outnumbered males, and clonal diversity was possibly underestimated.

This table comes from immunoSEQ multiplex PCR, and its TCRdb copy is limited to in-frame clones, with some not included. Of over 60,000 clones in the sample, around 90% are singletons; the top ten hold about 24%. For this clone: No antigen is known for it.

Germline V gene data show CDR1 as ENHRY and CDR2 as SYGVKD. V lost 7 bases to trimming and J lost 6 bases; unmatched junction nucleotides: 7. CDR3 length: 13 residues. This clonotype was obtained from an adult in good health. The chain combines TRBV10-3 with TRBJ2-7, with TRBD1 identical over 9 bases. This material consisted of peripheral blood, taken on day 0 of AZD1222 vaccination. CDR3 protein: CAINPGQGREQYF. CDR3 in DNA: TGTGCCATCAACCCGGGACAGGGTCGCGAGCAGTACTTC.